This T cell receptor beta chain is drawn from a study of T-cell reconstitution after alpha-beta-depleted transplantation in children. TCRbeta library preparation incorporated unique molecular identifiers. TCRdb reprocessed the PCR reads with MiXCR, giving one entry per CDR3 protein. The sample consists of around 96,000 distinct CDR3 sequences, 9% to 15% of them appearing once. The CDR3 is 13 residues long. V lost 4 bases and J lost 0, with 9 bases in between. CDR1 and CDR2 (germline): DFQATT, SNEGSKA (reference sequence). The sample holds many counts of this clonotype. The chain employs TRBV20-1 and TRBJ1-1; a possible D gene is TRBD1 (6 bases). The sequence came from a human donor who donated a stem cell graft to a child with inherited bone marrow failure. The material was PBMCs from the stem cell graft donor, obtained from the stem cell graft. CDR3 nucleotides: TGCAGTGCTAACAGGGCAGTGAACACTGAAGCTTTCTTT. This gives the protein CSANRAVNTEAFF.